The clone carrying this TCR beta chain occurred a few times. Its antigen is currently unknown. This sample was taken from a study of breast tumors, draining lymph nodes, adjacent tissues. Whole-study results and caveats: The data were judged consistent with most tumor T cells coming from lymph node and expanding in tumor. Tumor and nontumor repertoires were significantly more similar in luminal-like than in basal-like breast cancer. Compared with lymph nodes, tumors were less diverse; compared with nontumor tissue, more. That most tumor T cells come from lymph nodes remained unproven.

Trimming cost V 3 bases and J 4 bases, with 3 bases left between them. The CDR3 sequence is 11 residues long. The germline gives CDR1 LNHDA, CDR2 SQIVND (reference sequence). Samples came from axillary lymph nodes draining the breast cancer. TCRdb re-analysed the multiplex PCR reads in MiXCR, keeping a single row per CDR3 protein. The table includes 200,000 to 250,000 distinct CDR3 sequences, approximately 29% detected once. The J gene is TRBJ1-1, the V gene TRBV19; D ambiguous. Sequenced: axillary lymph node tissue. The receptor comes from a female donor with breast cancer. Some clones in this sample may be carry-over from other donors' samples. CDR3 in amino acids: CASSIGTEAFF. The CDR3 coding sequence is TGTGCCAGTAGTATCGGCACTGAAGCTTTCTTT. The entire variable domain, with the rest obtained from reference TRBV19 and TRBJ1-1, is as follows: DGGITQSPKYLFRKEGQNVTLSCEQNLNHDAMYWYRQDPGQGLRLIYYSQIVNDFQKGDIAEGYSVSREKKESFPLTVTSAQKNPTAFYLCASSIGTEAFFGQGTRLTVV.